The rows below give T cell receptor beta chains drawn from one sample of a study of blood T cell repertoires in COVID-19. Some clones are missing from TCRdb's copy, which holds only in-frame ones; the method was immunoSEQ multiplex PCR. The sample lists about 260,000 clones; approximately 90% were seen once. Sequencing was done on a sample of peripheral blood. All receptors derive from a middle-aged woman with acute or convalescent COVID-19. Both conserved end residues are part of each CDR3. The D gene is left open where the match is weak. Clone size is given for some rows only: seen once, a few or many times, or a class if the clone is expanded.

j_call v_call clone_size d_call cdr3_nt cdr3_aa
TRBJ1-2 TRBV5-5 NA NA TGTGCCAGCAGCTTAACTTATCCGCAGGGGCGGGCGTATGGCTACACCTTC CASSLTYPQGRAYGYTF
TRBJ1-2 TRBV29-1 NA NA TGCAGCGTTGTACCAGGGGAGTTGGGCTATGGCTACACCTTC CSVVPGELGYGYTF
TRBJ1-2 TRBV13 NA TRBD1 TGTGCCAGCAGCTCACAGGGGACTAACTATGGCTACACCTTC CASSSQGTNYGYTF
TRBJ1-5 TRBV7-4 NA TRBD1 TGTGCCAGCAGCTTAAAATGCGACAGGGGTCATCAGCCCCAGCATTTT CASSLKCDRGHQPQHF
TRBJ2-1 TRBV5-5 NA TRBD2 TGTGCCAGCAGCCTGGGGGAGGGGACTAACAATGAGCAGTTCTTC CASSLGEGTNNEQFF
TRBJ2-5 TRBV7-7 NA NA TGTGCCAGCAGCTTAGGAAGGGGTCCGAGCGAGACCCAGTACTTC CASSLGRGPSETQYF
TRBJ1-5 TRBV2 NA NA TGTGCCAGCAGTGTTCCAGGTGATAGCAATCAGCCCCAGCATTTT CASSVPGDSNQPQHF
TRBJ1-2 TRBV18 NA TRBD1 TGTGCCAGCTCACCGGATCCGGCGGGGACAGTACTCTATGGCTACACCTTC CASSPDPAGTVLYGYTF
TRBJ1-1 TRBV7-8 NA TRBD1 TGTGCCAGCAGCTTCTCAGGGACAGGGGGGACTGAAGCTTTCTTT CASSFSGTGGTEAFF
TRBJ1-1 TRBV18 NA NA TGTGCCAGCTCACGGGGACAGAACACTGAAGCTTTCTTT CASSRGQNTEAFF
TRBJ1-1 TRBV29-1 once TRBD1 TGCAGCGTAACGACAGGGGCGAACACTGAAGCTTTCTTT CSVTTGANTEAFF
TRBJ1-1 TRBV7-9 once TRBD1 TGTGCCAGCAGCCGGGGACAGGGGCTTACTGAAGCTTTCTTT CASSRGQGLTEAFF
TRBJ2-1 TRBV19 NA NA TGTGCCAGTAATCCTGAGGTCCCACTCCCGGGGGCCTACAATGAGCAGTTCTTC CASNPEVPLPGAYNEQFF
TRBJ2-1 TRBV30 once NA TGTGCCTGGAGAACAGCAAATGAGCAGTTCTTC CAWRTANEQFF
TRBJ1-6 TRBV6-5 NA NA TGTGCCAGCAGTTATGTGGGGACTGGTTCACCCCTCCACTTT CASSYVGTGSPLHF
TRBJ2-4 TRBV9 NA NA TGTGCCAGCAGCAATTCCCTGTCCCGACCAGGTGCCAAAAACATTCAGTACTTC CASSNSLSRPGAKNIQYF
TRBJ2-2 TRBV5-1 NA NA TGCGCCAGCAGCTTGGGAGCAGGGGACACCGGGGAGCTGTTTTTT CASSLGAGDTGELFF
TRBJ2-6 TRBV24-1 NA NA TGTGCCACCAGTGATTATAGCTCTGGGGCCAACGTCCTGACTTTC CATSDYSSGANVLTF
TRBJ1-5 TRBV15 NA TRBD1 TGTGCCACCAGCGGAGACAGGGGAGCGGCTCAGCCCCAGCATTTT CATSGDRGAAQPQHF
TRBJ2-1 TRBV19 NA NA TGTGCCAGCACCCCGGACACGAGCTCCTACAATGAGCAGTTCTTC CASTPDTSSYNEQFF
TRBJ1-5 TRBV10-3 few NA TGTGCCATCAGTGAAGGGGAAATTTCTCCCCAGCATTTT CAISEGEISPQHF
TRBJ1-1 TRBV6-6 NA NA TGTGCCAGCAGATCCGTACAGGGTGGGAACACTGAAGCTTTCTTT CASRSVQGGNTEAFF
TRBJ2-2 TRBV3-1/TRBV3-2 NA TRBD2 TGTGCCAGTACGTTGCGGGGGGGCCCCGGGGAGCTGTTTTTT CASTLRGGPGELFF
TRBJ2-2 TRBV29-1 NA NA TGCAGCGTTGGTGGGGCGTACACCGGGGAGCTGTTTTTT CSVGGAYTGELFF
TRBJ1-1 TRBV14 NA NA TGTGCCAGCAGCCAAACCGGGACTTGGAGTATGAACACTGAAGCTTTCTTT CASSQTGTWSMNTEAFF
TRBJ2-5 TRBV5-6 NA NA TGTGCCAGCAGCTTGGTAACTACCCAAGAGACCCAGTACTTC CASSLVTTQETQYF
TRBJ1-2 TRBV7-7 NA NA TGTGCCAGCAGCTTAGCGAATTCTTCCGGGGAGAACTATGGCTACACCTTC CASSLANSSGENYGYTF
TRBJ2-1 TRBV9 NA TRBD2 TGTGCCAGCAGCGTTTTAGCGGGGGTATACAATGAGCAGTTCTTC CASSVLAGVYNEQFF
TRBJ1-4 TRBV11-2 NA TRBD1 TGTGCCAGCAACAGGGGAATCAGGGAAAAACTGTTTTTT CASNRGIREKLFF
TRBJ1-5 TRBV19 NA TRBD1 TGTGCCAGTAGTACTATCGGGACAGGATATCAGCCCCAGCATTTT CASSTIGTGYQPQHF
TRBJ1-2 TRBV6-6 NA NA TGTGCCAGCAGTTACTCTGGCACCCATGGCTACACCTTC CASSYSGTHGYTF
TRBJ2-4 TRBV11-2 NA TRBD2 TGTGCCAGCAGCTTGACCTTCGGGGGGACGGCCAAAAACATTCAGTACTTC CASSLTFGGTAKNIQYF
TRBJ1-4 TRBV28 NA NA TGTGCCAGCAGTTTAAAAGGGGCGCAGGGTAATGAAAAACTGTTTTTT CASSLKGAQGNEKLFF
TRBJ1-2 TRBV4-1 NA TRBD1 TGCGCCAGCAGCCAACTCCCGACAGGGAGCTACACCTTC CASSQLPTGSYTF
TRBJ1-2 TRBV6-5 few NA TGTGCCAGCAGTTACGCTGGGGGGGGCTATGGCTACACCTTC CASSYAGGGYGYTF
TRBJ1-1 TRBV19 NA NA TGTGCCAGTACCCACGGTGGGAGTAGGAACACTGAAGCTTTCTTT CASTHGGSRNTEAFF
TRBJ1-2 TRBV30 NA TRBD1 TGTGCCTGGGCGACAGGGTACTATGGCTACACCTTC CAWATGYYGYTF
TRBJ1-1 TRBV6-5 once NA TGTGCCAGCAGTTACAGAGGGAACACTGAAGCTTTCTTT CASSYRGNTEAFF
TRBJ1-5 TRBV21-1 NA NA TGTGCCAGCAGCCTGAGACCCCAGCATTTT CASSLRPQHF
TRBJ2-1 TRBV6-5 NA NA TGTGCCAGCGGGGCGGGACGTTCCCTTACCCCTGAGCAGTTCTTC CASGAGRSLTPEQFF
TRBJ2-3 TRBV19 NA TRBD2 TGTGCCAGTAGTTTCCGGACGATAGCGGGGCCGATCACAGATACGCAGTATTTT CASSFRTIAGPITDTQYF
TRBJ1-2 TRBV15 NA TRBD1 TGTGCCACCAGCACTGACTTACAGGGGGTCTATGGCTACACCTTC CATSTDLQGVYGYTF
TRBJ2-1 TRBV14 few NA TGTGCCAGCAGCCAAGAGTTGGGAGCAGGGGCGGGAGTAGAGCAGTTCTTC CASSQELGAGAGVEQFF
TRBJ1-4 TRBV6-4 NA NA TGTGCCAGCAGTGACGGCGGGAAGGGCGCTGAAAAACTGTTTTTT CASSDGGKGAEKLFF
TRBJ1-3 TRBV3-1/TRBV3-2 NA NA TGTGCCAGCAGGCTTTCAGGGGCTGGAAACACCATATATTTT CASRLSGAGNTIYF
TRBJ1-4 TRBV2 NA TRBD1 TGTGCCAGCAGAACGGACAGGGGGTTTCAAGCGACTAATGAAAAACTGTTTTTT CASRTDRGFQATNEKLFF
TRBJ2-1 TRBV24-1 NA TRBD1 TGTGCCACCAGTGCCCCTTTCTCCCCGGACAGGGGGCCCAACAATGAGCAGTTCTTC CATSAPFSPDRGPNNEQFF
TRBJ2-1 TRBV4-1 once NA TGCGCCAGCAGCCACCTTACTGAAACCTACAATGAGCAGTTCTTC CASSHLTETYNEQFF
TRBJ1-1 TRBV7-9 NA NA TGTGCCAGCAGAGAACAGAACACTGAAGCTTTCTTT CASREQNTEAFF
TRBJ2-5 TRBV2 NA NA TGTGCCAGCAGTGACGGGTTCCAGTACTTC CASSDGFQYF
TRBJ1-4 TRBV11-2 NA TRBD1 TGTGCCAGCAGCCTCGTGTCTGGGACAGTAAATGAAAAACTGTTTTTT CASSLVSGTVNEKLFF
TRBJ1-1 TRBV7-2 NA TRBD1 TGTGCCAGCACCCTACTGGGACAGACGGGGACTGAAGCTTTCTTT CASTLLGQTGTEAFF
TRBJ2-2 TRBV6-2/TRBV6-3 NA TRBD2 TGTGCCAGCAGTCGGGGGGGCCTGATCGGGGAGCTGTTTTTT CASSRGGLIGELFF
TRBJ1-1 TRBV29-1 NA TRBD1 TGCAGCGTTGAACGTGGACAGGGCAGCACTGAAGCTTTCTTT CSVERGQGSTEAFF
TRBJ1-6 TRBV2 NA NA TGTGCCAGCAGACCTGAGGAGGGGAATTCACCCCTCCACTTT CASRPEEGNSPLHF
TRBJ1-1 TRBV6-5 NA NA TGTGCCAGCAGTTATGGGGGGGTAGACACTGAAGCTTTCTTT CASSYGGVDTEAFF
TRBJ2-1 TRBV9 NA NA TGTGCCAGCAGCCCTCGGGAAGGGCGCTCCTACAATGAGCAGTTCTTC CASSPREGRSYNEQFF